The 7 T cell receptor beta chains presented below share a single source sample, sequenced in a study of T cells in localized non-small cell lung cancer. Clones were sequenced by immunoSEQ multiplex PCR, and TCRdb holds only the in-frame ones, with some missing. The table records around 31,000 clones, 94% of them present only once. The specimen comprised peripheral blood, sampled before any cancer treatment. The receptor set was obtained from a woman between 35 and 75 years old with stage I lung adenocarcinoma.

V and J are TRBV5-4 and TRBJ2-3, with D unclear. Between the trimmed V and J ends, which lost 0 bases and 0 bases, there was a span of 14 bases. Germline V gene data show CDR1 as SGHNT and CDR2 as YYREEE (reference sequence). This CDR3 contains 17 residues. CDR3 protein: CASSLDGLAVSTDTQYF. CDR3 bases: TGTGCCAGCAGCTTGGACGGGTTGGCCGTAAGCACAGATACGCAGTATTTT.

This clone has just a few counts. This sequence joins TRBV6-6 and TRBJ2-1, with D perhaps TRBD1 (6 bases). With 4 bases removed from V and 3 bases from J, the gap between germline ends came to 13 bases. Germline assignment: CDR1 MNHNY and CDR2 SVGAGI (reference sequence). The CDR3 sequence is 15 residues long. The CDR3 protein is CASSFASDSYNEQFF. In DNA form, the CDR3 reads TGTGCCAGCAGTTTCGCTTCGGACAGCTACAATGAGCAGTTCTTC.

The V gene is TRBV9, the J gene TRBJ2-7, with D tentatively TRBD1 (5 bases). CDR3 length: 16 amino acids. Germline assignment: CDR1 SGDLS and CDR2 YYNGEE. The V gene lost 4 bases and the J gene lost 2 bases, with 19 bases spanning the gap. The CDR3 is CASSPEWVDRPYEQYF. The CDR3 nucleotides are TGTGCCAGCAGCCCCGAATGGGTCGACAGACCCTACGAGCAGTACTTC.

The chain recombines TRBV7-8 with TRBJ1-1, with unresolved D. Per germline, CDR1 SGHVS and CDR2 FQNEAQ. Trimming pared 1 base from V and 4 bases from J, leaving 10 bases between. The CDR3 totals 14 residues. The CDR3 region has the DNA TGTGCCAGCAGCTTAGTTAGGGCAGGCACTGAAGCTTTCTTT. It yields the protein CASSLVRAGTEAFF.

This chain joins TRBV5-8 and TRBJ1-1; D is unresolved. This CDR3 contains 13 residues. Trimming removed 4 bases from V and 1 base from J, with 8 bases in between. Germline V gene data show CDR1 as SGHTS and CDR2 as YDEGEE. The CDR3 sequence is CASSRTRNTEAFF. In DNA, the CDR3 is TGTGCCAGCAGCCGCACAAGGAACACTGAAGCTTTCTTT.

The chain employs TRBV7-6 and TRBJ2-3; perhaps TRBD1 as D (6 bases). The germline V gene encodes CDR1 SGHVS and CDR2 FNYEAQ. V dropped 2 bases and J dropped 0 bases, with 9 bases sitting between them. CDR3 length: 15 amino acids. CDR3 loop: CASSLFGQSTDTQYF. CDR3 nucleotides: TGTGCCAGCAGCTTATTCGGACAGAGCACAGATACGCAGTATTTT. The full variable domain, completed using reference TRBV7-6 and TRBJ2-3, is GAGVSQSPRYKVTKRGQDVALRCDPISGHVSLYWYRQALGQGPEFLTYFNYEAQQDKSGLPNDRFSAERPEGSISTLTIQRTEQRDSAMYRCASSLFGQSTDTQYFGPGTRLTVL.

In nucleotides, the CDR3 is TGTGCCAGCAGCCCCTCCGGACAGGGAAGGGAAAAACTGTTTTTT. It is translated as CASSPSGQGREKLFF. The chain uses TRBV4-2 and TRBJ1-4; 8 nucleotides agree with TRBD1. The V segment lost 4 bases and the J segment 8 bases; nucleotides outside the gene matches: 9. The germline gives CDR1 LGHNA, CDR2 YNFKEQ. There are 15 residues in the CDR3.